This entry concerns a single T cell receptor (beta chain). Antigen specificity is unknown. These data come from a study of cytomegalovirus exposure and HLA in healthy donors. Study results and caveats: V- and J-gene trimming of TCR beta was linked (in a later analysis) to a missense DCLRE1C variant. In a later analysis, HLA-associated TCR beta chains were more clonally expanded than equally common others. Links to common viral pathogens appeared, in a later analysis, for several of the most significant clusters. Segments of the TCR beta V type were, in most cases, productive about 87% or about 30% of the time in an earlier analysis.

CDR3 size: 15 residues. The V segment lost 1 base and the J segment 3 bases; nucleotides outside the gene matches: 5. Per germline, CDR1 SNHLY and CDR2 FYNNEI. The PCR employed 60 Vbeta primers together with 13 Jbeta primers. Profiled with immunoSEQ multiplex PCR; TCRdb holds only in-frame clones, not every one. Among tens of thousands of clones, around 73% were seen once, and the ten largest hold around 5.4%. The sequenced sample was PBMCs. The sequence was obtained from a man aged 45-65 years in good health and CMV-seronegative. This chain uses TRBV2 with TRBJ2-7; TRBD2 agrees at 8 bases. As DNA, the CDR3 is TGTGCCAGCAGTGAAGTGACTAGCGTCAACTACGAGCAGTACTTC. Encoded protein: CASSEVTSVNYEQYF.